The source of this TCR beta chain is a study of CD8 T cells in ankylosing spondylitis. As the method for making TCR beta libraries, quantitative 5'-RACE with molecular barcodes was used. TCRdb reprocessed the 5' RACE reads via MiXCR and lists one record per CDR3 protein. The sample yields 100,000 to 150,000 distinct CDR3 sequences, approximately 9.9% seen once. This clonotype was detected only a few times. The V gene's germline CDR1 is DFQATT and CDR2 SNEGSKA (reference sequence). V shed 4 bases and J 5 bases; nucleotides not matched to a gene: 5. The CDR3 covers 13 residues. The V and J genes are TRBV20-1 and TRBJ2-3, with 8 bases fitting TRBD2. The TCR originated in a male donor with ankylosing spondylitis or in good health (not recorded which). The sequencing sample was made of blood, either unsorted or a sorted T cell fraction (not recorded which). The CDR3 protein is CSAMSLAGDTQYF. The CDR3 nucleotides are TGCAGTGCTATGTCGCTAGCGGGAGATACGCAGTATTTT.